These T cell receptor beta chains were read from a single sample in a study of blood T cell repertoires in COVID-19. Method: immunoSEQ multiplex PCR; TCRdb's copy keeps in-frame clones and lacks some. This table has 150,000 to 200,000 clones, about four fifths appearing once. Sequencing was performed on PBMCs or T cells enriched from blood (not recorded which). The receptors come from a woman aged 50 to 60 in a cohort exposed to, infected with or recovered from COVID-19 (not recorded which). Each CDR3 is given without its conserved first and last residue.

v_call cdr3_aa
TRBV7-2 ASSLEGEAGELF
TRBV6-5 ASSTGTSGAEQY
TRBV5-4 ASSLTGGGNTIY
TRBV29-1 SVTESSYEQY
TRBV6-5 ASSLGQGFRKEAF
TRBV6-2/TRBV6-3 ASSQTGKAF
TRBV6-5 ASGQAMTYEQY
TRBV29-1 SVLSRDFDTQY
TRBV9 ASSVGPQLAGVYNEQF
TRBV7-3 ASSPQGANTEAF
TRBV7-2 ASSPAGGIYEQY
TRBV6-5 ASSYVGSQRGETQY
TRBV5-6 ASSLDWSSYEQY
TRBV9 ASSVAGSSANYGYT
TRBV6-1 ASSDLAGGYSGANVLT
TRBV2 ASSELRLGRNEQF
TRBV29-1 SVASRGATNYGYT
TRBV5-6 ASSFGDRGTFSGNTIY
TRBV9 ASSNTGTSASTDTQY
TRBV19 ASSLLTGANTGELF
TRBV19 ASTRRESNQPQH
TRBV7-9 ASRRQGTGDTQY
TRBV12-3/TRBV12-4 ASSLRREETQY